These T cell receptor beta chains were read from a single sample in a study of early T cells in non-severe SARS-CoV-2 infection. Each CDR3 protein is one row after TCRdb ran MiXCR on the 5' RACE reads. The sample includes tens of thousands of distinct CDR3 sequences, about 4% of them seen just once. Sequenced input: whole blood. These receptors came from an adult who was a healthcare worker with PCR-confirmed SARS-CoV-2 infection or an uninfected control (not recorded which). The CDR3 runs from the conserved cysteine through the conserved F or W. The D gene is left open where the match is weak. Clone size is stated in some rows and not others, as once, few, many or a class when expanded.

CASSGLGSSYNEQFF | TGTGCCAGCAGTGGTCTCGGGAGCTCCTACAATGAGCAGTTCTTC | many | TRBV12-3/TRBV12-4 | - | TRBJ2-1
CAWTRSSSMNTEAFF | TGTGCCTGGACCCGCAGCAGTAGCATGAACACTGAAGCTTTCTTT | many | TRBV30 | - | TRBJ1-1
CASSLATGSGEQYF | TGTGCCAGCAGCTTAGCGACGGGGAGCGGAGAGCAGTACTTC | many | TRBV7-9 | - | TRBJ2-7
CASSLDHRLAGGSYNEQFF | TGTGCCAGCAGCTTAGATCATCGACTAGCGGGAGGGTCCTACAATGAGCAGTTCTTC | - | TRBV11-2 | TRBD2 | TRBJ2-1
CASSYYRGDPEAFF | TGTGCCAGCAGCTACTACAGGGGGGACCCTGAAGCTTTCTTT | many | TRBV27 | TRBD1 | TRBJ1-1
CASSIGQGRSPLHF | TGTGCCAGCAGCATAGGACAGGGCCGGTCACCCCTCCACTTT | - | TRBV7-2 | TRBD1 | TRBJ1-6
CASSLERLSSYEQYF | TGTGCCAGCAGCTTAGAACGGCTGAGCTCCTACGAGCAGTACTTC | many | TRBV7-6 | - | TRBJ2-7
CATSRDQAGQETQYF | TGTGCCACCAGCAGAGATCAGGCGGGACAAGAGACCCAGTACTTC | few | TRBV15 | - | TRBJ2-5
CSVDGSENYGYTF | TGCAGCGTTGATGGCAGCGAGAACTATGGCTACACCTTC | - | TRBV29-1 | - | TRBJ1-2
CASSPWVSGETQYF | TGTGCCAGTAGTCCCTGGGTAAGCGGCGAGACCCAGTACTTC | - | TRBV19 | - | TRBJ2-5
CASSRGRQGKIADTQYF | TGTGCCAGCAGCAGAGGGCGACAGGGCAAAATAGCAGATACGCAGTATTTT | many | TRBV7-6 | TRBD1 | TRBJ2-3
CASTRGTGSYEQYF | TGTGCCAGCACTCGGGGGACAGGCTCCTACGAGCAGTACTTC | many | TRBV28 | TRBD1 | TRBJ2-7
CASSLHQGIANEQFF | TGTGCCAGCAGCTTACATCAGGGGATAGCAAATGAGCAGTTCTTC | few | TRBV11-2 | - | TRBJ2-1
CASSIRTGHEQYF | TGTGCCAGCAGTATCCGGACAGGCCACGAGCAGTACTTC | - | TRBV27 | TRBD1 | TRBJ2-7
CASSYGGTAYNEQFF | TGTGCCAGCAGCTATGGTGGCACCGCATACAATGAGCAGTTCTTC | few | TRBV7-3 | - | TRBJ2-1
CASRNRDSKNQPQHF | TGTGCCAGCAGGAACCGGGACAGCAAAAATCAGCCCCAGCATTTT | many | TRBV6-6 | TRBD1 | TRBJ1-5
CASSFGESPLHF | TGTGCCAGCAGCTTTGGGGAATCACCCCTCCACTTT | many | TRBV7-9 | - | TRBJ1-6
CAISDSGGETQYF | TGTGCCATCAGTGACAGCGGCGGAGAGACCCAGTACTTC | many | TRBV10-3 | - | TRBJ2-5
CAISDRTRKGGEQYF | TGTGCCATCAGTGATCGGACTAGGAAGGGGGGCGAGCAGTACTTC | many | TRBV10-3 | - | TRBJ2-7
CASSPDRTTNEKLFF | TGTGCCAGCAGTCCGGACAGGACAACTAATGAAAAACTGTTTTTT | many | TRBV2 | TRBD1 | TRBJ1-4
CASSGGQELRELFF | TGTGCCAGCAGTGGGGGACAGGAGTTAAGGGAGCTGTTTTTT | many | TRBV2 | TRBD1 | TRBJ2-2
CASSISLGYGYTF | TGTGCCAGTAGTATATCCCTCGGCTATGGCTACACCTTC | many | TRBV19 | - | TRBJ1-2
CASSPPGHLSYEQYF | TGTGCCAGCAGCCCTCCGGGACACCTCTCCTACGAGCAGTACTTC | many | TRBV21-1 | - | TRBJ2-7
CSVCETGYQETQYF | TGCAGCGTTTGTGAGACAGGGTACCAAGAGACCCAGTACTTC | many | TRBV29-1 | TRBD1 | TRBJ2-5
CASSLRGSYNEQFF | TGTGCCAGCAGCCTCAGGGGATCCTACAATGAGCAGTTCTTC | many | TRBV28 | - | TRBJ2-1
CASSQDGLAGGPGEQYF | TGCGCCAGCAGCCAAGACGGACTAGCGGGAGGGCCGGGCGAGCAGTACTTC | few | TRBV4-1 | TRBD2 | TRBJ2-7
CAISLAGESDTQYF | TGTGCCATCAGCCTAGCGGGGGAGTCAGATACGCAGTATTTT | many | TRBV10-3 | TRBD2 | TRBJ2-3
CASSLIAGFSYNEQFF | TGTGCCAGCAGCCTAATAGCGGGCTTCTCCTACAATGAGCAGTTCTTC | - | TRBV7-8 | TRBD2 | TRBJ2-1
CASKGWSTDTDTQYF | TGCGCCAGCAAAGGTTGGAGCACAGATACAGATACGCAGTATTTT | many | TRBV5-1 | - | TRBJ2-3
CASKRDGPGEQFF | TGTGCCAGCAAAAGGGACGGCCCGGGCGAGCAGTTCTTC | many | TRBV7-9 | - | TRBJ2-1
CASSFLAGVWTDTQYF | TGTGCCAGCAGCTTCCTAGCGGGAGTATGGACAGATACGCAGTATTTT | few | TRBV11-2 | TRBD2 | TRBJ2-3
CASSFGGLNTEAFF | TGTGCCAGCAGCTTTGGCGGCTTGAACACTGAAGCTTTCTTT | many | TRBV11-2 | - | TRBJ1-1
CAWSVIGYTDTQYF | TGTGCCTGGAGTGTAATCGGGTACACAGATACGCAGTATTTT | many | TRBV30 | - | TRBJ2-3
CASSQDQASEETQYF | TGTGCCAGCAGCCAAGATCAAGCTAGCGAGGAGACCCAGTACTTC | many | TRBV4-2 | - | TRBJ2-5
CASSPWEGLGNEQFF | TGTGCCAGCAGCCCGTGGGAGGGACTAGGGAATGAGCAGTTCTTC | many | TRBV5-4 | TRBD2 | TRBJ2-1
CASSLRVRAGHEQFF | TGTGCCAGCAGCCTTAGGGTGCGGGCGGGACATGAGCAGTTCTTC | - | TRBV14 | - | TRBJ2-1
CSARAHFGRDHEQYF | TGCAGTGCTAGAGCCCATTTCGGCAGGGACCACGAGCAGTACTTC | many | TRBV20-1 | - | TRBJ2-7